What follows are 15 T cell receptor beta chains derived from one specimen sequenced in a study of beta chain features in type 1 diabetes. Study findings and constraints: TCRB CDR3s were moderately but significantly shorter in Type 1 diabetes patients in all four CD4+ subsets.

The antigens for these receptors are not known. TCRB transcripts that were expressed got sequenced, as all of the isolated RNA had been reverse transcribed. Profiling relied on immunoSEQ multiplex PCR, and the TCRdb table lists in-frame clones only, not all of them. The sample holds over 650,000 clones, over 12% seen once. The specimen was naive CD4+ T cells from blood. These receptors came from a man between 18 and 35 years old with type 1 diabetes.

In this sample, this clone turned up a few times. CDR3 in amino acids: CAISESQGSEAFF. CDR3 nucleotide sequence: TGTGCCATCAGTGAGTCCCAGGGAAGTGAAGCTTTCTTT. The V gene is TRBV10-3, the J gene TRBJ1-1; TRBD1 might be the D (5 bases). Looked up from germline, CDR1 is ENHRY and CDR2 is SYGVKD. With 0 bases removed from V and 7 bases from J, the gap between germline ends came to 9 bases. The CDR3 covers 13 residues.

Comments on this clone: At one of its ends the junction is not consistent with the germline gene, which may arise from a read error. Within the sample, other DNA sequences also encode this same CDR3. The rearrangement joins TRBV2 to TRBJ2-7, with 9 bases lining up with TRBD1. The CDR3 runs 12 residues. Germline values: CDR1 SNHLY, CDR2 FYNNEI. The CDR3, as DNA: TGTGCCAGCAGGGACAGGGGCTACGAACAGTACTTC. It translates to CASRDRGYEQYF.

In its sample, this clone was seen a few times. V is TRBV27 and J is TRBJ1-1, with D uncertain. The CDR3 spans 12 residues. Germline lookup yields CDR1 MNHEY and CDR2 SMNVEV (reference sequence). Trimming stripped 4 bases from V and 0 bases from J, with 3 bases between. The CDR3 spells CASSSVNTEAFF. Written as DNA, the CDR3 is TGTGCCAGCAGTTCCGTGAACACTGAAGCTTTCTTT.

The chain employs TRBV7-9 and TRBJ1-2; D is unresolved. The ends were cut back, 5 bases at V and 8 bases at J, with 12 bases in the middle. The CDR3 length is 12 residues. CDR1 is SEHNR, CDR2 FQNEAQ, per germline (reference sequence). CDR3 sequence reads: CASSPGPQGYTF. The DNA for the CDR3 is TGTGCCAGCAGCCCCGGACCGCAAGGCTACACCTTC. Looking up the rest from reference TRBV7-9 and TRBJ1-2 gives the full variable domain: DTGVSQNPRHKITKRGQNVTFRCDPISEHNRLYWYRQTLGQGPEFLTYFQNEAQLEKSRLLSDRFSAERPKGSFSTLEIQRTEQGDSAMYLCASSPGPQGYTFGSGTRLTVV.

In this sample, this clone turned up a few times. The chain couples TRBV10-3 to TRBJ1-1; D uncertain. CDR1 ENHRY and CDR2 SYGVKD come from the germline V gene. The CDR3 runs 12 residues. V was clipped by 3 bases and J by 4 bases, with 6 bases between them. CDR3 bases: TGTGCCATCAGTGAACGTCTCACTGAAGCTTTCTTT. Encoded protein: CAISERLTEAFF.

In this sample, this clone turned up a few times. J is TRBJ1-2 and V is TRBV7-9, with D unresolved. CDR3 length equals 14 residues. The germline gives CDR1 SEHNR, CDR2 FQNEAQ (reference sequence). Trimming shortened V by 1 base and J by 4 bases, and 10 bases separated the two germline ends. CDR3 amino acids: CASSLGAGSYGYTF. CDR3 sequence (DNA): TGTGCCAGCAGCTTAGGTGCGGGTAGCTATGGCTACACCTTC. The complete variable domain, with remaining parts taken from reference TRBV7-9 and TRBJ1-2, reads DTGVSQNPRHKITKRGQNVTFRCDPISEHNRLYWYRQTLGQGPEFLTYFQNEAQLEKSRLLSDRFSAERPKGSFSTLEIQRTEQGDSAMYLCASSLGAGSYGYTFGSGTRLTVV.

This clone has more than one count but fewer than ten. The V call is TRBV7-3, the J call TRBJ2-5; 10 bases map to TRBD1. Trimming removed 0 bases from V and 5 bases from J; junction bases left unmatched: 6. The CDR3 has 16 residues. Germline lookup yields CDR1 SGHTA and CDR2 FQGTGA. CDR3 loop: CASSLTGGQGDETQYF. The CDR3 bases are TGTGCCAGCAGCTTAACGGGTGGACAGGGGGACGAGACCCAGTACTTC. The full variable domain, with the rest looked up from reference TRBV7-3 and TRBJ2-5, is GAGVSQTPSNKVTEKGKYVELRCDPISGHTALYWYRQSLGQGPEFLIYFQGTGAADDSGLPNDRFFAVRPEGSVSTLKIQRTERGDSAVYLCASSLTGGQGDETQYFGPGTRLLVL.

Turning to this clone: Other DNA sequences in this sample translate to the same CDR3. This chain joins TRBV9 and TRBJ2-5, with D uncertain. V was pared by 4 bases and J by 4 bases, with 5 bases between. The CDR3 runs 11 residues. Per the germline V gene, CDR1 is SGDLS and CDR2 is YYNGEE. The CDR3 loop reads CASSPGETQYF. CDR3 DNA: TGTGCCAGCAGCCCGGGAGAGACCCAGTACTTC.

The CDR3 region is CASSFSGGLTDTQYF. DNA for the CDR3: TGTGCCAGCAGCTTTTCCGGGGGCCTCACAGATACGCAGTATTTT. This chain links TRBV7-2 with TRBJ2-3; D is tentatively TRBD1 or TRBD2 (6 bases each). This CDR3 contains 15 residues. Between the trimmed V and J ends, which lost 3 bases and 2 bases, there was a span of 12 bases. CDR1 SGHTA and CDR2 FQGNSA come from the germline V gene.

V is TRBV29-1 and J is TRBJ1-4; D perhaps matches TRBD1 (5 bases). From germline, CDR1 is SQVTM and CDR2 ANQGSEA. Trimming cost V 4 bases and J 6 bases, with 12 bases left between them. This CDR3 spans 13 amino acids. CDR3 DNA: TGCAGCGTTGCAGTTCGAGGGGATGAAAAACTGTTTTTT. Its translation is CSVAVRGDEKLFF.

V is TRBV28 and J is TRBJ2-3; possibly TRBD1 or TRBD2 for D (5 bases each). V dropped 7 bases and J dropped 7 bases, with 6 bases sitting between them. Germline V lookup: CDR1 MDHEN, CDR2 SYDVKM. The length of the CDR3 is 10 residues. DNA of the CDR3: TGTGCCAGCATGGGACATACGCAGTATTTT. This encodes CASMGHTQYF.

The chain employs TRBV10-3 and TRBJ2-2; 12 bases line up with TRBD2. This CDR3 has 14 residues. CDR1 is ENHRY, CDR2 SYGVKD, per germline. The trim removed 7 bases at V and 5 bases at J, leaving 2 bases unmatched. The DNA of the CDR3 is TGTGCCATCAAGACTAGCGGGAGAACCGGGGAGCTGTTTTTT. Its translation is CAIKTSGRTGELFF.

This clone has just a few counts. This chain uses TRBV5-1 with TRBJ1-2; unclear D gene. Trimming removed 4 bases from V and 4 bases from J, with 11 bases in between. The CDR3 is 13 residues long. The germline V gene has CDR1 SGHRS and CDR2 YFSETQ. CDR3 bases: TGCGCCAGCAGCGCACAGTTATCCTATGGCTACACCTTC. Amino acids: CASSAQLSYGYTF.

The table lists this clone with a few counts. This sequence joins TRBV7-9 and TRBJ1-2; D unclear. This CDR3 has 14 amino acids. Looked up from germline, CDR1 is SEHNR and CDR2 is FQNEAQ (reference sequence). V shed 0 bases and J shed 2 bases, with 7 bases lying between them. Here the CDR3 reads CASSLAPGNYGYTF. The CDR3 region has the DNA TGTGCCAGCAGCTTAGCGCCCGGGAACTATGGCTACACCTTC.

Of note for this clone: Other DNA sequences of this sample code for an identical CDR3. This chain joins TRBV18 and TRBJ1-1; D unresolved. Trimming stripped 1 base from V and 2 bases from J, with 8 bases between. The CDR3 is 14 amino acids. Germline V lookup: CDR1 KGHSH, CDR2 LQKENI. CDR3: CASSPRAENTEAFF. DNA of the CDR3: TGTGCCAGCTCACCACGGGCCGAAAACACTGAAGCTTTCTTT.